The 2 T cell receptor beta chains below all came from one sample that was sequenced in a study of blood T cell repertoires in COVID-19. TCRdb keeps only in-frame clones here, not all; method: immunoSEQ multiplex PCR. The data show about 210,000 clones, roughly 84% seen once. Source material: peripheral blood. The receptors were gathered from a middle-aged man with active or convalescent COVID-19.

Here the CDR3 reads CASSVDRGVAGELFF. In DNA form, the CDR3 reads TGTGCCAGCAGCGTAGACAGGGGAGTGGCCGGGGAGCTGTTTTTT. The V and J genes are TRBV9 and TRBJ2-2; the match to TRBD1 covers 7 bases. Germline assignment: CDR1 SGDLS and CDR2 YYNGEE. The CDR3 loop spans 15 amino acids. With 0 bases clipped from V and 6 bases from J, the junction kept 5 bases outside the gene matches.

The chain recombines TRBV5-1 with TRBJ1-1, with D perhaps TRBD1 (6 bases). Per germline, CDR1 SGHRS and CDR2 YFSETQ. There are 15 residues in the CDR3. Trimming removed 0 bases at V and 4 bases at J, with 13 bases between. Here the CDR3 reads CASSLGRGGGTEAFF. The CDR3 region has the DNA TGCGCCAGCAGCTTGGGCCGGGGAGGGGGCACTGAAGCTTTCTTT.